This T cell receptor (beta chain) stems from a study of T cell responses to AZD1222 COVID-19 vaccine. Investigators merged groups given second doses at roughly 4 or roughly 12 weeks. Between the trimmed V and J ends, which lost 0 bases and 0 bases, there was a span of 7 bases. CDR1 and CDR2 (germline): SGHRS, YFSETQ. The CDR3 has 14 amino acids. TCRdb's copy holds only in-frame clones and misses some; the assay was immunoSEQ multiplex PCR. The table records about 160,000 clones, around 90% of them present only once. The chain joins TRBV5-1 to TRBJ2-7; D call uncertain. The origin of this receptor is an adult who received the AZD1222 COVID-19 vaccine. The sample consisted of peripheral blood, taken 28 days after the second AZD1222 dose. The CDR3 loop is CASSLAPGSYEQYF. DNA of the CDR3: TGCGCCAGCAGCTTGGCTCCGGGCTCCTACGAGCAGTACTTC.